A selection of T cell receptor beta chains follows, all from one sample in a study of shared clonotypes between healthy human individuals. TCRdb keeps only in-frame clones here, not all; method: immunoSEQ multiplex PCR. The table shows over a million clones, with about 77% occurring only once. Sample: memory CD4+ T cells sorted from blood. The receptor set was obtained from a man aged 18 to 30 in good health. Each CDR3 is given with its conserved first and last residue. Each record gives: clone size, J gene, D gene, V gene, CDR3 protein, CDR3 DNA. A D gene is named only where the DNA matches it firmly. For some rows the clone size is stated as once, few or many, or as a class when expanded; others skip it.

clone_size: -
j_call: TRBJ1-2
d_call: TRBD1
v_call: TRBV7-2
cdr3_aa: CASSLGQGINYGYTF
cdr3_nt: TGTGCCAGCAGCTTAGGACAGGGGATCAACTATGGCTACACCTTC

clone_size: -
j_call: TRBJ2-1
d_call: TRBD1
v_call: TRBV28
cdr3_aa: CASSLDRAYYNEQFF
cdr3_nt: TGTGCCAGCAGCCTCGACAGGGCATACTACAATGAGCAGTTCTTC

clone_size: -
j_call: TRBJ2-7
d_call: -
v_call: TRBV27
cdr3_aa: CASSLSFRGPYEQYF
cdr3_nt: TGTGCCAGCAGTTTATCCTTCAGGGGTCCCTACGAGCAGTACTTC

clone_size: -
j_call: TRBJ1-1
d_call: -
v_call: TRBV6-4
cdr3_aa: CASSDRAGTEAFF
cdr3_nt: TGTGCCAGCAGTGACAGGGCGGGCACTGAAGCTTTCTTT

clone_size: few
j_call: TRBJ1-1
d_call: -
v_call: TRBV7-9
cdr3_aa: CASSLVDITEAFF
cdr3_nt: TGTGCCAGCAGCTTAGTGGACATCACTGAAGCTTTCTTT

clone_size: -
j_call: TRBJ1-1
d_call: -
v_call: TRBV6-5
cdr3_aa: CASSSMGGSTEAFF
cdr3_nt: TGTGCCAGCAGTTCGATGGGGGGGAGCACTGAAGCTTTCTTT

clone_size: -
j_call: TRBJ1-6
d_call: -
v_call: TRBV28
cdr3_aa: CASSLWYSPLHF
cdr3_nt: TGTGCCAGCAGTTTATGGTACTCACCCCTCCACTTT

clone_size: -
j_call: TRBJ2-3
d_call: -
v_call: TRBV9
cdr3_aa: CASSSPRGGLTDTQYF
cdr3_nt: TGTGCCAGCAGCTCCCCTAGGGGGGGCCTCACAGATACGCAGTATTTT

clone_size: -
j_call: TRBJ1-2
d_call: -
v_call: TRBV7-6
cdr3_aa: CASSLGAGVNYGYTF
cdr3_nt: TGTGCCAGCAGCTTAGGGGCAGGGGTTAACTATGGCTACACCTTC

clone_size: -
j_call: TRBJ2-3
d_call: TRBD2
v_call: TRBV5-1
cdr3_aa: CASSPTSGGAVGRDTQYF
cdr3_nt: TGCGCCAGCAGCCCCACTAGCGGGGGGGCCGTCGGGAGAGATACGCAGTATTTT

clone_size: few
j_call: TRBJ2-1
d_call: -
v_call: TRBV11-1
cdr3_aa: CASSSRGARYNEQFF
cdr3_nt: TGTGCCAGCAGCTCTCGGGGGGCGCGATACAATGAGCAGTTCTTC

clone_size: -
j_call: TRBJ2-3
d_call: TRBD2
v_call: TRBV5-1
cdr3_aa: CASSLAGGGADTQYF
cdr3_nt: TGCGCCAGCAGCTTGGCCGGCGGGGGGGCCGATACGCAGTATTTT

clone_size: -
j_call: TRBJ1-3
d_call: -
v_call: TRBV5-1
cdr3_aa: CASSLGTPSGNTIYF
cdr3_nt: TGCGCCAGCAGCTTGGGGACCCCCTCTGGAAACACCATATATTTT

clone_size: -
j_call: TRBJ1-2
d_call: -
v_call: TRBV7-2
cdr3_aa: CASSLQMYGSNGYTF
cdr3_nt: TGTGCCAGCAGCTTACAGATGTACGGGTCGAACGGCTACACCTTC

clone_size: -
j_call: TRBJ2-3
d_call: TRBD1
v_call: TRBV7-9
cdr3_aa: CASSFLQGVTDTQYF
cdr3_nt: TGTGCCAGCAGCTTTTTACAGGGGGTCACAGATACGCAGTATTTT

clone_size: -
j_call: TRBJ2-3
d_call: -
v_call: TRBV5-6
cdr3_aa: CASSGDEGGRVDTQYF
cdr3_nt: TGTGCCAGCAGCGGCGACGAGGGGGGGCGCGTAGATACGCAGTATTTT

clone_size: -
j_call: TRBJ2-2
d_call: TRBD1
v_call: TRBV5-1
cdr3_aa: CASSPRGGQGTGELFF
cdr3_nt: TGCGCCAGCAGCCCCCGTGGGGGACAGGGAACCGGGGAGCTGTTTTTT

clone_size: -
j_call: TRBJ2-7
d_call: TRBD1
v_call: TRBV6-5
cdr3_aa: CASSSRQGASYEQYF
cdr3_nt: TGTGCCAGCAGTTCTAGACAGGGGGCAAGCTACGAGCAGTACTTC

clone_size: -
j_call: TRBJ1-2
d_call: -
v_call: TRBV6-6
cdr3_aa: CASSYERDGYTF
cdr3_nt: TGTGCCAGCAGTTACGAGAGGGACGGTTACACCTTC

clone_size: few
j_call: TRBJ1-5
d_call: -
v_call: TRBV2
cdr3_aa: CASSEVRGGQPQHF
cdr3_nt: TGTGCCAGCAGTGAGGTTCGGGGCGGTCAGCCCCAGCATTTT

clone_size: -
j_call: TRBJ2-1
d_call: -
v_call: TRBV7-6
cdr3_aa: CASSLGRPARSDEQFF
cdr3_nt: TGTGCCAGCAGCTTAGGACGCCCCGCGAGAAGCGATGAGCAGTTCTTC

clone_size: -
j_call: TRBJ2-5
d_call: TRBD2
v_call: TRBV5-6
cdr3_aa: CASSFRLLAGEQETQYF
cdr3_nt: TGTGCCAGCAGCTTCCGATTGCTAGCGGGGGAGCAAGAGACCCAGTACTTC

clone_size: -
j_call: TRBJ2-7
d_call: TRBD1
v_call: TRBV30
cdr3_aa: CARGTGDEQYF
cdr3_nt: TGTGCCCGGGGCACAGGGGACGAGCAGTACTTC

clone_size: -
j_call: TRBJ1-1
d_call: -
v_call: TRBV28
cdr3_aa: CASSLSGGYLEAFF
cdr3_nt: TGTGCCAGCAGTTTATCCGGGGGCTATCTTGAAGCTTTCTTT

clone_size: -
j_call: TRBJ2-3
d_call: TRBD2
v_call: TRBV18
cdr3_aa: CASSPETSGGGTQYF
cdr3_nt: TGTGCCAGCTCACCAGAGACTAGCGGGGGGGGCACGCAGTATTTT

clone_size: -
j_call: TRBJ2-3
d_call: -
v_call: TRBV7-9
cdr3_aa: CASSLVGDTQYF
cdr3_nt: TGTGCCAGCAGCTTAGTGGGTGATACGCAGTATTTT

clone_size: -
j_call: TRBJ1-2
d_call: TRBD1
v_call: TRBV6-6
cdr3_aa: CASSFDRGRQDGYTF
cdr3_nt: TGTGCCAGCAGTTTCGACAGGGGGCGACAGGATGGCTACACCTTC